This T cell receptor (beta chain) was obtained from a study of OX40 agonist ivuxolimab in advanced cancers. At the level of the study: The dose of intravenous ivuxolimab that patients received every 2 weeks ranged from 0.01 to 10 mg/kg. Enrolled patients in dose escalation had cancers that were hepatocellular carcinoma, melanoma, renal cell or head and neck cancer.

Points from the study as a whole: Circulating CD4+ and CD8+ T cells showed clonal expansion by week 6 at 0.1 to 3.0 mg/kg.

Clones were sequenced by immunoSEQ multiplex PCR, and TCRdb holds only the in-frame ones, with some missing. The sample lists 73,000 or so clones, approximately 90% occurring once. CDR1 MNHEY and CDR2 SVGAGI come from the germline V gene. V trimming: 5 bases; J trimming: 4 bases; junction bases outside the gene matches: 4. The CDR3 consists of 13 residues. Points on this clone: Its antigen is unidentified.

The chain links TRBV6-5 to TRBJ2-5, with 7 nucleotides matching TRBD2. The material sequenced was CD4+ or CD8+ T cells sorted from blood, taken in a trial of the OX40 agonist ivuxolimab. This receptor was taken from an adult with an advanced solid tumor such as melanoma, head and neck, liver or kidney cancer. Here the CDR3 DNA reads TGTGCCAGCAGTCTCGCGGGAGCAGAGACCCAGTACTTC. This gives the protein CASSLAGAETQYF.